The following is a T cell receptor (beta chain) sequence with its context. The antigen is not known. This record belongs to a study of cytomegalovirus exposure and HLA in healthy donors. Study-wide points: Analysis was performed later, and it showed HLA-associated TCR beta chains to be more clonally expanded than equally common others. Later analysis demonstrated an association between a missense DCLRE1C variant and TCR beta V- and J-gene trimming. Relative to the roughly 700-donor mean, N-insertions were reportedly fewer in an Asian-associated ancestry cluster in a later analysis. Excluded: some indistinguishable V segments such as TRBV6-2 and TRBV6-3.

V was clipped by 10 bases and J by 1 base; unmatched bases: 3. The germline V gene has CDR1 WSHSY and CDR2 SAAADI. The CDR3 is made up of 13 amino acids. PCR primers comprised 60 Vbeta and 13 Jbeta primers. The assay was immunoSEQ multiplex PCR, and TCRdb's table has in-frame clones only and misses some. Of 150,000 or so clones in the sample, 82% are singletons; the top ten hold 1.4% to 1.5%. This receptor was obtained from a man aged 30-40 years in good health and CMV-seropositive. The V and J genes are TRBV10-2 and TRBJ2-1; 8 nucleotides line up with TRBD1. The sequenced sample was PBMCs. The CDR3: CATGTGSYNEQFF. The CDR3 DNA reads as TGCGCCACCGGGACAGGATCCTACAATGAGCAGTTCTTC.